The 10 T cell receptor beta chains presented below share a single source sample, sequenced in a study of T cells in tumors after PD-1 blockade. Data came from immunoSEQ multiplex PCR; TCRdb stores just in-frame clones and leaves some out. This table has 55,000 to 70,000 clones, 80% appearing once. The input for sequencing was PBMCs, taken before anti-PD-1 treatment. These receptors all come from a human donor with basal cell carcinoma.

V is TRBV6-6 and J is TRBJ2-7, with 8 bases fitting TRBD1. The V gene end was trimmed by 4 bases and the J gene end by 3 bases; junction bases not matched to a gene: 8. Germline-derived CDR1 and CDR2 are MNHNY and SVGAGI (reference sequence). There are 15 residues in the CDR3. The CDR3 sequence is CASSSTDRDIYEQYF. The CDR3 DNA reads TGTGCCAGCAGTTCCACGGACAGGGATATCTACGAGCAGTACTTC.

The count of this clone is one. The chain carries TRBV6-6 and TRBJ1-4, with D possibly TRBD1 on 5 matching bases. Germline loops: CDR1 MNHNY, CDR2 SVGAGI (reference sequence). The CDR3 consists of 17 residues. V was clipped by 5 bases and J by 7 bases, with 23 bases between them. The CDR3 coding sequence is TGTGCCAGCAGTCGAAACGCGGGGGGAGGTCTTAGTGAAAAACTGTTTTTT. Translating it yields CASSRNAGGGLSEKLFF.

CDR3 protein: CAWSRGADTQYF. CDR3 bases: TGTGCCTGGAGTAGGGGGGCAGATACGCAGTATTTT. The J gene is TRBJ2-3, the V gene TRBV30; the D call may be TRBD1 or TRBD2 (6 bases each). V was pared by 2 bases and J by 4 bases, with 7 bases between. The CDR3 contains 12 residues. Germline V gene sequence: CDR1 GTSNPN, CDR2 SVGIG (reference sequence).

The V call is TRBV5-6, the J call TRBJ1-5; D is possibly TRBD1 (5 bases). This CDR3 is 15 amino acids long. In germline, CDR1 is SGHDT, CDR2 YYEEEE. With 4 bases removed from V and 0 bases from J, the gap between germline ends came to 11 bases. The CDR3 bases are TGTGCCAGCAGCCCCGGGACTTATAGCAATCAGCCCCAGCATTTT. It is translated as CASSPGTYSNQPQHF.

The chain uses TRBV27 and TRBJ1-2, with 7 bases fitting TRBD1. Looked up from germline, CDR1 is MNHEY and CDR2 is SMNVEV (reference sequence). The CDR3 contains 14 residues. J gave up 5 bases and V 5 bases, and 8 bases lay outside the gene matches. CDR3 loop: CASSLARGRYGYTF. In DNA, the CDR3 is TGTGCCAGCAGTCTCGCCAGGGGGAGGTATGGCTACACCTTC.

As regards this clone: The junction differs from germline at one of its ends, possibly a read error. The chain joins TRBV5-5 to TRBJ1-6; TRBD1 might be the D (5 bases). The germline V gene encodes CDR1 SGHKS and CDR2 YYEKEE (reference sequence). This CDR3 is 15 amino acids long. Written as DNA, the CDR3 is TGTACCAGCAGCTTCGGGGCGAGGGATAATTCACCCCTCCACTTT. Encoded protein: CTSSFGARDNSPLHF.

This rearrangement joins TRBV7-8 to TRBJ2-1; weak D call: TRBD2 (5 bases). The ends were cut back, 5 bases at V and 7 bases at J, with 18 bases in the middle. The CDR3 runs to 15 residues. Germline loops: CDR1 SGHVS, CDR2 FQNEAQ. CDR3 protein: CASSMRPGVKNEQFF. As DNA, the CDR3 is TGTGCCAGCAGCATGAGACCCGGGGTAAAAAATGAGCAGTTCTTC.

This chain connects TRBV30 to TRBJ1-1; D not certain. Looked up from germline, CDR1 is GTSNPN and CDR2 is SVGIG (reference sequence). The CDR3 contains 11 residues. The V end was cut by 2 bases, the J end by 9 bases, with 10 bases between. This CDR3 reads CAWSTPQKAFF. Here the CDR3 DNA reads TGTGCCTGGAGTACCCCGCAGAAAGCTTTCTTT.

V gene TRBV7-2 combines with J gene TRBJ1-1; D gene uncertain. This CDR3 spans 15 amino acids. The V gene's germline CDR1 is SGHTA and CDR2 FQGNSA. Trimming cost V 6 bases and J 1 base, with 15 bases left between them. CDR3 region: CASRYNARTNTEAFF. The DNA for the CDR3 is TGTGCCAGCAGATATAATGCACGGACGAACACTGAAGCTTTCTTT.

The chain employs TRBV5-1 and TRBJ2-1, with 10 bases lining up with TRBD2. The germline V gene has CDR1 SGHRS and CDR2 YFSETQ. V dropped 0 bases and J dropped 4; count of bases not matched to a gene: 7. The CDR3 is 17 residues long. The chain's CDR3 is CASSLGSGGPNYNEQFF. In nucleotides, the CDR3 is TGCGCCAGCAGCTTGGGTAGCGGGGGGCCTAATTACAATGAGCAGTTCTTC.